This T cell receptor beta chain appears in the sequencing data of a study of blood T cell repertoires in COVID-19 (dated by TCRdb to 2018 to 2021). General notes on the study: Collaborator samples came from the United States, Italy and Spain and covered acute and convalescent phases of COVID-19. The material from the prospective study consisted of cDNA or gDNA derived from T cells, B-cell-depleted T cells, or PBMCs. Deeply sampled blood TCRbeta repertoires from subjects exposed to, actively infected with, or recovered from COVID-19 were included in the dataset. The repertoires were made available in a free public database intended to serve as a resource for research on the immune response to SARS-CoV-2. The samples were drawn from two sources: the first 160 participants of the ongoing ImmuneRACE study, and over 950 subjects contributed by 6 global collaborators. A de-identified subject ID, COVID-19 status, age in years and sex were almost always included in the sample metadata. Where available, HLA class I and class II types were taken from metadata supplied by the sample provider and were not determined by assay-based typing.

The CDR3 spans 14 residues, from the cysteine through the phenylalanine. Only the CDR3 DNA stays, 42 bases, in frame from base 1. Taken from the germline V gene (reference sequence), the CDR1 and CDR2 loops are SGHNT and YYREEE. V gives up 0 bases and J gives up 4 bases, and the segment between their germline ends measures 10 bases. This clone was picked up a small number of times. The target of this receptor is not known. Within one base of it there is no much larger clone, and no base qualities were kept. TCRbeta CDR3 regions were amplified from genomic DNA by means of the immunoSEQ Assay, a bias-controlled multiplex PCR. From the authors' description of their analysis: The number of nucleated cells in each sample was estimated from the amplification of reference gene primers within the assay. Sequence reads were collapsed and filtered to measure the absolute abundance of every unique TCRbeta CDR3 rearrangement. For each sample, productive Simpson clonality was calculated as the square root of Simpson's diversity index across productive rearrangements. Drawn from immuneACCESS, this table holds only the in-frame rearrangements with V and J called that TCRdb kept. Clones are partly lost; checked studies trace under half to an unresolved V gene and leave the rest unexplained. That table supplies the V and J calls and clone size; D and trimming were determined from the DNA. Recorded for this sample are roughly 250,000 clones; 81% of them occurred a single time. The top ten hold 2.5% to 3% of the sample.

Study-wide findings and limitations: The amount of clinical and demographic metadata varied by source and participant and was provided uncurated.

Whole blood was collected in K2EDTA tubes by collaborating institutions according to the institutions' own protocols. Collaborator samples were shipped for TCRbeta analysis as frozen whole blood, isolated PBMCs, or DNA extracted from either sample type. The sequence links TRBV5-4 to TRBJ1-1; matching of 6 bases hints at TRBD1 as the D gene. The TCR originated in a woman aged 55 to 70 with active or convalescent COVID-19. The sequencing input was peripheral blood. The CDR3 amino acid sequence is: CASSLETGSTEAFF. In nucleotides, the sequence is TGTGCCAGCAGCTTGGAAACAGGGAGCACTGAAGCTTTCTTT.